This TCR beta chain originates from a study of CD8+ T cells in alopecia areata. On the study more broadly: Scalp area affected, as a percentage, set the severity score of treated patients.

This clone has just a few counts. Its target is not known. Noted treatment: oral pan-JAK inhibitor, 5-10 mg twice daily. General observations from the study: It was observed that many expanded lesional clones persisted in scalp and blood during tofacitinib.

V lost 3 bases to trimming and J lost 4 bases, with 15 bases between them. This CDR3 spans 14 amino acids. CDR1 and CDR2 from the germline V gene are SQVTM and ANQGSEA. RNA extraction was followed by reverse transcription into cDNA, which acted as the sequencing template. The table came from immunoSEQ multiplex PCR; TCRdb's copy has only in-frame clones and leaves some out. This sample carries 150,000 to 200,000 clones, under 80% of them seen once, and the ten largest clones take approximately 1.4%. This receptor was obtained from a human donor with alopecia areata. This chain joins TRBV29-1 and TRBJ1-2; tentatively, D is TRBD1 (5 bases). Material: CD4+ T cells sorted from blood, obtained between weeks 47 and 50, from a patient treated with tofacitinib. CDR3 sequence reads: CSVDFTGGRYGYTF. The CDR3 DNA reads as TGCAGCGTTGATTTTACAGGAGGACGCTATGGCTACACCTTC.